A single sample gave rise to the 10 T cell receptor beta chains below, sequenced in a study of shared clonotypes between healthy human individuals. As defined, naive CD8 cells were CD45RO-negative and positively selected for CCR7, with terminally differentiated effector memory CD45RA+ cells excluded. The data were produced by immunoSEQ multiplex PCR, yet TCRdb's version contains in-frame clones alone and is incomplete. Found here are roughly 2.1 million clones, about 93% of them singletons; the top ten hold around 1.7%. The specimen was naive CD8+ T cells from PBMCs. These receptors were obtained from a man between 18 and 35 years old in good health. Some clones in this sample may be carry-over from other donors' samples.

This chain uses TRBV28 with TRBJ2-6; D is unclear. Germline V gives CDR1 MDHEN, CDR2 SYDVKM. The CDR3 is made up of 16 amino acids. V dropped 6 bases and J dropped 1 base, with 13 bases sitting between them. For the CDR3, the DNA is TGTGCCAGCAGCTTTAGGAAGGGTTCTGGGGCCAACGTCCTGACTTTC. Translation gives CASSFRKGSGANVLTF.

The genes are TRBV15 and TRBJ2-4, with 7 bases matching TRBD1. Germline V gene data show CDR1 as LNHNV and CDR2 as YYDKDF (reference sequence). With V trimmed by 5 bases and J by 6 bases, 10 bases remained unmatched. This CDR3 spans 15 amino acids. DNA of the CDR3: TGTGCCACCAGCTTCCGACAGGGCCCGGGAAACATTCAGTACTTC. Its protein is CATSFRQGPGNIQYF. Full variable domain (outside the CDR3, taken from reference TRBV15 and TRBJ2-4): DAMVIQNPRYQVTQFGKPVTLSCSQTLNHNVMYWYQQKSSQAPKLLFHYYDKDFNNEADTPDNFQSRRPNTSFCFLDIRSPGLGDTAMYLCATSFRQGPGNIQYFGAGTRLSVL.

This chain connects TRBV27 to TRBJ2-1; tentative D call: TRBD2 (6 bases). This CDR3 region has 15 residues. Germline V gene data show CDR1 as MNHEY and CDR2 as SMNVEV (reference sequence). Deletions cut 2 bases from V and 9 bases from J, with 17 bases between. The CDR3 here is CASSLVGAVGGEQFF. CDR3 coding DNA: TGTGCCAGCAGTTTAGTCGGGGCAGTGGGGGGTGAGCAGTTCTTC.

On this clone itself: Other DNA sequences within the sample encode an identical CDR3. The chain joins TRBV27 to TRBJ2-7, with D tentatively TRBD1 (6 bases). Germline loops: CDR1 MNHEY, CDR2 SMNVEV (reference sequence). The CDR3 length is 14 residues. Deletions cut 0 bases from V and 4 bases from J, with 10 bases between. In DNA form, the CDR3 reads TGTGCCAGCAGTTTATCCGGTACAGGGTACGAGCAGTACTTC. Translating gives CASSLSGTGYEQYF.

This chain connects TRBV7-9 to TRBJ2-3; 10 bases line up with TRBD2. Germline V gene sequence: CDR1 SEHNR, CDR2 FQNEAQ (reference sequence). V lost 5 bases, J lost 1 base, and 9 bases stayed unmatched. The CDR3 runs to 17 residues. The CDR3: CASSAKPGTSGTDTQYF. The CDR3 nucleotides are TGTGCCAGCAGCGCGAAGCCCGGGACTAGCGGCACAGATACGCAGTATTTT.

The chain carries TRBV7-8 and TRBJ1-1; D is possibly TRBD1 (5 bases). The germline V gene encodes CDR1 SGHVS and CDR2 FQNEAQ. The CDR3 extends over 13 amino acids. The V gene lost 7 bases and the J gene lost 7 bases, with 16 bases spanning the gap. This CDR3 is CASKRQSKLEAFF. CDR3 bases: TGTGCCAGCAAAAGACAGAGTAAACTTGAAGCTTTCTTT.

The chain links TRBV27 to TRBJ1-4; maybe TRBD1 (6 bases). The CDR3 is 15 amino acids. The germline V gene encodes CDR1 MNHEY and CDR2 SMNVEV (reference sequence). V was pared by 6 bases and J by 5 bases, with 16 bases between. The CDR3 reads CASSPIYGGNEKLFF. DNA of the CDR3: TGTGCCAGCAGCCCCATCTACGGGGGCAATGAAAAACTGTTTTTT.

V is TRBV5-1 and J is TRBJ2-1; TRBD1 matches at 8 bases. CDR1 is SGHRS, CDR2 YFSETQ, per germline. J gave up 5 bases and V 0 bases, and 4 bases lay outside the gene matches. This CDR3 comprises 15 residues. The CDR3 bases are TGCGCCAGCAGCTTGGAGGACAGGGCGAACAATGAGCAGTTCTTC. This codes for CASSLEDRANNEQFF. The full variable domain, in which reference TRBV5-1 and TRBJ2-1 provide the parts outside the CDR3, is KAGVTQTPRYLIKTRGQQVTLSCSPISGHRSVSWYQQTPGQGLQFLFEYFSETQRNKGNFPGRFSGRQFSNSRSEMNVSTLELGDSALYLCASSLEDRANNEQFFGPGTRLTVL.

Remarks on this clone: Other DNA sequences in this specimen translate into the identical CDR3. J is TRBJ2-5 and V is TRBV11-2; no definite D call. V lost 4 bases and J lost 5, with 5 bases in between. This CDR3 has 11 amino acids. Germline V gene sequence: CDR1 SGHAT, CDR2 FQNNGV. CDR3 residues: CASSYRETQYF. DNA for the CDR3: TGTGCCAGCAGCTATAGGGAGACCCAGTACTTC.

As to this clone: This sample also contains other DNA sequences that code for the same CDR3. V usage is TRBV11-2 and J usage is TRBJ2-5; unclear D gene. V was clipped by 1 base and J by 5 bases, with 8 bases between them. Germline loops: CDR1 SGHAT, CDR2 FQNNGV. CDR3 length: 13 residues. CDR3 coding DNA: TGTGCCAGCAGCTTAGGCCCGCGGGAGACCCAGTACTTC. Protein: CASSLGPRETQYF.